Following are 13 T cell receptor beta chains from one sample sequenced in a study of blood T cells in healthy people across ages. For the second PCR, which ran for roughly 6 to 12 cycles, a sample-barcoded 5' primer and a J-beta primer mix were used. TCRdb re-derived calls from the 5' RACE reads in MiXCR, one entry per CDR3 protein. This table has hundreds of thousands of distinct CDR3 sequences, 44% appearing once. The sample comprised blood. Receptors originate from a man aged 60 to 75 in good health.

Turning to this clonotype: A much larger clone differs by one base, so this may be a read error. The genes are TRBV14 and TRBJ2-7; 8 nucleotides align to TRBD1. The DNA end is more similar to TRBJ2-5, so the J call may be wrong. This CDR3 contains 15 residues. The germline gives CDR1 SGHDN, CDR2 FVKESK. The CDR3 reads CASSQRTGKRETQYF. DNA for the CDR3: TGTGCCAGCAGCCAACGGACAGGGAAAAGGGAGACCCAGTACTTC.

This rearrangement joins TRBV16 to TRBJ2-7, with 9 bases aligning to TRBD1. Germline lookup yields CDR1 KGHSY and CDR2 FQNENV. The CDR3 length is 14 residues. Germline trimming cut 4 bases from V and 9 bases from J; bases unmatched to any gene: 10. The CDR3 loop is CASSRGDREAVQYF. The DNA for the CDR3 is TGTGCCAGCAGCCGCGGGGACAGGGAAGCTGTGCAGTACTTC.

This CDR3 reads CASSPVGRRGGGTYGYTF. CDR3 DNA sequence: TGCGCCAGCAGCCCCGTCGGGCGTCGGGGAGGGGGCACTTATGGCTACACCTTC. The V gene is TRBV4-1, the J gene TRBJ1-2; 7 bases are shared with TRBD1. Trimming took 4 bases from V and 5 from J; bases not matched to a gene: 19. Germline loops: CDR1 MGHRA, CDR2 YSYEKL. The CDR3 covers 18 residues.

This chain uses TRBV20-1 with TRBJ1-2; maybe TRBD1 (6 bases). Trimming took 3 bases from V and 4 from J, leaving 21 bases between them. The CDR3 runs to 16 residues. Per germline, CDR1 DFQATT and CDR2 SNEGSKA (reference sequence). In DNA form, the CDR3 reads TGCAGTGCTAGGGCTTCCTACCGGACCAGGGGCTATGGCTACACCTTC. Translation: CSARASYRTRGYGYTF.

This chain connects TRBV11-3 to TRBJ2-4; D perhaps matches TRBD1 (5 bases). The V end was cut by 5 bases, the J end by 15 bases, with 17 bases between. Germline assignment: CDR1 SGHNT and CDR2 YENEEA. The CDR3 consists of 12 residues. The DNA of the CDR3 is TGTGCCAGCAGCCCCTCAGGGTTTAAGCGGTACTTC. Translation gives CASSPSGFKRYF.

Details on this clonotype: Sequence at one end of the junction differs from germline and may be a read error. J is TRBJ2-2 and V is TRBV24-1; D is perhaps TRBD2 (5 bases). Germline CDR1 reads KGHDR; CDR2 reads SFDVKD. The CDR3 has 14 residues. CDR3 loop: CATRGHSNTGKLFF. As DNA, the CDR3 is TGTGCCACCAGGGGCCACAGTAACACCGGGAAGCTGTTTTTT.

This clonotype was detected a few times. The V call is TRBV13, the J call TRBJ2-5, with TRBD2 matching 7 bases. The CDR3 loop spans 15 amino acids. Germline V gene sequence: CDR1 PRHDT, CDR2 FYEKMQ (reference sequence). J lost 0 bases, V lost 3 bases, and 4 bases had no gene match. CDR3 protein: CASSLPGRDQETQYF. The DNA for the CDR3 is TGTGCCAGCAGCTTGCCGGGGAGGGACCAAGAGACCCAGTACTTC.

On this clonotype itself: Its ends do not fully match the called genes, so a read error is possible. The V gene is TRBV6-2 or TRBV6-3, the J gene TRBJ1-5; 7 bases are shared with TRBD1. Germline loops: CDR1 MNHEY, CDR2 SVGEGT. The CDR3 covers 14 residues. CDR3 protein: CSSSYSGGFQPQHF. DNA for the CDR3: TGTTCCAGCAGTTACTCAGGGGGATTTCAGCCCCAGCATTTT.

This clonotype showed up just a few times. A much larger clone lies a single base off, so this may be a read error. The chain employs TRBV4-3 and TRBJ2-7; TRBD2 is a possible D gene (6 bases). In germline, CDR1 is LGHNA, CDR2 YSLEER. The CDR3 has 13 residues. V gave up 3 bases and J gave up 7 bases, with 13 bases separating them. For the CDR3, the DNA is TGCGCCAGCAGCCACCTTGGGGAGGATGAGCAGTACTTC. Amino acids: CASSHLGEDEQYF.

The chain combines TRBV15 with TRBJ2-3; D unresolved. Trimming took 5 bases from V and 3 from J, leaving 6 bases between them. This CDR3 is built from 12 residues. In germline, CDR1 is LNHNV, CDR2 YYDKDF (reference sequence). In nucleotides, the CDR3 is TGTGCCACCAGCTCAGAAACAGATACGCAGTATTTT. This encodes CATSSETDTQYF.

The genes are TRBV7-9 and TRBJ1-4; D gene unclear. There are 11 residues in the CDR3. Trimming removed 2 bases at V and 11 bases at J, with 6 bases between. In germline, CDR1 is SEHNR, CDR2 FQNEAQ (reference sequence). CDR3 residues: CASSLSGKLFF. Here the CDR3 DNA reads TGTGCCAGCAGCTTAAGCGGGAAACTGTTTTTT.

The rearrangement uses TRBV20-1 and TRBJ2-1, with TRBD2 as a possible D gene (6 bases). CDR3 length equals 13 residues. Germline lookup yields CDR1 DFQATT and CDR2 SNEGSKA (reference sequence). Trimming pared 3 bases from V and 8 bases from J, leaving 14 bases between. The CDR3 protein is CSARRRGEYEQFF. CDR3 nucleotides: TGCAGTGCTAGGAGGAGGGGAGAATATGAGCAGTTCTTC.

The genes are TRBV24-1 and TRBJ2-5; 8 nucleotides align to TRBD2. The germline V gene has CDR1 KGHDR and CDR2 SFDVKD. The CDR3 is 16 residues long. After removal of 0 bases from V and 2 bases from J, the junction contained 4 bases not matched to a gene. The CDR3 DNA is TGTGCCACCAGTGATTTGGGCACTAGCGGACAAGAGACCCAGTACTTC. This gives the protein CATSDLGTSGQETQYF.